These 28 T cell receptor beta chains share one sample of origin, sequenced in a study of cytomegalovirus exposure and HLA in healthy donors (dated by TCRdb to about 2017). Libraries were prepared through the immunoSEQ multiplex PCR assay. For the multiplex PCR, a mixture combining 60 forward primers for TCR Vbeta segments and 13 reverse primers for TCR Jbeta segments was used. Here the immuneACCESS table is served through TCRdb, limited to in-frame sequences with V and J called. Missing clones are a known gap in these copies; in checked studies unresolved V genes cover under half, and the rest lacks a known reason. Recorded for this sample are about 100,000 clones; about 68% of them occurred a single time. The ten largest clonotypes hold about 14% of the sample. Sequences were obtained from PBMCs. The source of these receptors is a male donor in good health and CMV-seropositive.

The chain is built from TRBV28 and TRBJ2-7, with D possibly being TRBD2 (7 bases). The germline V gene has CDR1 MDHEN and CDR2 SYDVKM. V shed 9 bases and J shed 2 bases, with 20 bases lying between them. The CDR3 has 15 residues. In nucleotides, the CDR3 is TGTGCCAGTGGCCCTCGGGGGGCCAGAACCTACGAGCAGTACTTC. Amino acid sequence: CASGPRGARTYEQYF.

The V and J genes are TRBV18 and TRBJ2-7; 8 positions match TRBD1. Germline loops: CDR1 KGHSH, CDR2 LQKENI. This CDR3 contains 15 residues. J lost 2 bases, V lost 3 bases, and 6 bases had no gene match. This chain's CDR3 is CASSPGTGSTYEQYF. The CDR3 DNA is TGTGCCAGCTCACCGGGGACAGGCTCAACCTACGAGCAGTACTTC.

This clone is a singleton in its sample. This rearrangement joins TRBV6-5 to TRBJ2-5; 9 bases are shared with TRBD2. The CDR3 contains 14 residues. V lost 5 bases to trimming and J lost 4 bases; unmatched junction nucleotides: 5. CDR1 is MNHEY and CDR2 is SVGAGI in the germline V gene. CDR3: CASSARGGRETQYF. The CDR3 DNA follows: TGTGCCAGCAGTGCGCGGGGGGGCCGAGAGACCCAGTACTTC.

This clone was seen a handful of times. The chain couples TRBV11-2 to TRBJ2-5; 9 positions agree with TRBD1. CDR1 is SGHAT, CDR2 FQNNGV, per germline. With 5 bases clipped from V and 5 bases from J, the junction kept 9 bases outside the gene matches. This CDR3 is built from 15 residues. The CDR3 coding sequence is TGTGCCAGCAGCGCCCCGGACAGGGGATGGGAGACCCAGTACTTC. Protein sequence: CASSAPDRGWETQYF. Full variable domain (remainder filled in from reference TRBV11-2 and TRBJ2-5): EAGVAQSPRYKIIEKRQSVAFWCNPISGHATLYWYQQILGQGPKLLIQFQNNGVVDDSQLPKDRFSAERLKGVDSTLKIQPAKLEDSAVYLCASSAPDRGWETQYFGPGTRLLVL.

This clone was observed a handful of times. The chain employs TRBV18 and TRBJ2-5; D might be TRBD2 (5 bases). V was clipped by 4 bases and J by 4 bases, with 7 bases between them. From germline, CDR1 is KGHSH and CDR2 LQKENI. This CDR3 has 12 residues. In nucleotides, the CDR3 is TGTGCCAGCTCACAGGCGGGAGAGACCCAGTACTTC. Translated, it gives CASSQAGETQYF.

The gene calls are TRBV1 and TRBJ1-5. TRBV1 is annotated as a pseudogene. The CDR3 has 17 residues. This chain's CDR3 is CTSSPAGMKTSNQPQHF. CDR3 DNA sequence: TGCACCAGCAGCCCGGCGGGGATGAAAACCTCGAATCAGCCCCAGCATTTT.

This chain connects TRBV9 to TRBJ2-3, with TRBD1 as a possible D gene (5 bases). In germline, CDR1 is SGDLS, CDR2 YYNGEE. V lost 0 bases and J 2 bases, leaving 13 bases between the germline ends. This CDR3 has 16 amino acids. CDR3 sequence: CASSVDKGPSTDTQYF. CDR3 in DNA: TGTGCCAGCAGCGTAGACAAGGGGCCATCCACAGATACGCAGTATTTT.

This chain connects TRBV12-5 to TRBJ2-7; 7 bases map to TRBD1. The V segment lost 3 bases and the J segment 3 bases; nucleotides outside the gene matches: 2. This CDR3 spans 13 amino acids. Germline V gene lookup returns CDR1 LGHNT and CDR2 FRNRAP. CDR3 loop: CASGLTGDYEQYF. The CDR3 region has the DNA TGTGCTAGTGGTTTAACAGGGGACTACGAGCAGTACTTC.

This chain uses TRBV15 with TRBJ1-5, with D perhaps matching TRBD1 (6 bases). Germline lookup yields CDR1 LNHNV and CDR2 YYDKDF (reference sequence). This CDR3 contains 14 residues. The V and J ends lost 0 bases and 9 bases respectively, with 12 bases between them. Here the CDR3 reads CATSREGAARPQHF. The CDR3 DNA is TGTGCCACCAGCAGAGAGGGGGCCGCGAGGCCCCAGCATTTT.

The chain has TRBV9 and TRBJ2-7, with a weak D call TRBD1 (6 bases). V gave up 0 bases and J gave up 5 bases, with 18 bases separating them. The length of the CDR3 is 16 residues. CDR1 and CDR2 from the germline V gene are SGDLS and YYNGEE. CDR3 DNA: TGTGCCAGCAGCGTAGCTACGGGGCAGGGGTACGACGAGCAGTACTTC. Protein sequence: CASSVATGQGYDEQYF.

This clone has just a few counts. The rearrangement links TRBV6-1 to TRBJ1-3; D possibly corresponds to TRBD1 (6 bases). The CDR3 contains 15 residues. The germline gives CDR1 MNHNS, CDR2 SASEGT. V lost 6 bases and J lost 5, with 17 bases in between. The CDR3 loop reads CASRGQGHQRNTIYF. In DNA, the CDR3 is TGTGCCAGCAGGGGGCAGGGGCATCAAAGAAACACCATATATTTT.

This clone was seen a handful of times. It is likely a read error: a sequence one base away is far more abundant. The chain joins TRBV11-2 to TRBJ1-3; TRBD1 is a possible D gene (5 bases). Per the germline V gene, CDR1 is SGHAT and CDR2 is FQNNGV. Trimming left V 5 bases short and J 0 bases short, with 20 bases between. The CDR3 is 18 amino acids. The chain's CDR3 is CASSQDPLRRGSGNTIYF. CDR3 sequence (DNA): TGTGCCAGCAGCCAAGATCCCTTGAGAAGGGGCTCTGGAAACACCATATATTTT.

To note about this clone: With a far larger clone one base away, a read error is the likely cause. The chain is built from TRBV5-4 and TRBJ1-1; TRBD1 agrees at 8 bases. Germline trimming cut 2 bases from V and 4 bases from J; bases unmatched to any gene: 1. Germline values: CDR1 SGHNT, CDR2 YYREEE (reference sequence). This CDR3 has 13 amino acids. The CDR3 protein is CASSLTGGTEAFF. The CDR3 nucleotides read TGTGCCAGCAGCTTAACAGGGGGCACTGAAGCTTTCTTT.

V usage is TRBV30 and J usage is TRBJ2-7; unclear D gene. CDR1 and CDR2 (germline): GTSNPN, SVGIG (reference sequence). With 3 bases removed from V and 2 bases from J, the gap between germline ends came to 8 bases. CDR3 length: 12 amino acids. This CDR3 is CAWSPNTYEQYF. The CDR3 DNA follows: TGTGCCTGGAGCCCTAATACCTACGAGCAGTACTTC.

The CDR3 DNA reads TGTGCCAGCAGTGACGTAGCGGGGGGCGGCACAGATACGCAGTATTTT. Encoded protein: CASSDVAGGGTDTQYF. The chain carries TRBV6-4 and TRBJ2-3, with 10 nucleotides matching TRBD2. The V gene's germline CDR1 is MRHNA and CDR2 SNTAGT. This CDR3 spans 16 amino acids. The ends lost 2 bases at V and 1 base at J; junction bases unmatched: 3.

This chain links TRBV29-1 with TRBJ2-5, with TRBD2 as a possible D gene (5 bases). This CDR3 comprises 14 residues. Trimming pared 7 bases from V and 2 bases from J, leaving 17 bases between. Germline CDR1 SQVTM, CDR2 ANQGSEA. The CDR3 DNA reads as TGCAGCGCTCAGAATCGGGGTAGGCAAGAGACCCAGTACTTC. Its translation is CSAQNRGRQETQYF.

The chain employs TRBV12-5 and TRBJ2-3; D remains unclear. The CDR3 covers 14 residues. The germline gives CDR1 LGHNT, CDR2 FRNRAP. V dropped 9 bases and J dropped 3 bases, with 16 bases sitting between them. The CDR3, as DNA: TGTGCTAGAAGCCCCTCGGAGAGTACAGATACGCAGTATTTT. Its translation: CARSPSESTDTQYF.

The rearrangement joins TRBV18 to TRBJ1-1; a weak D match, TRBD1 (5 bases). This CDR3 comprises 14 residues. V was clipped by 5 bases and J by 0 bases, with 10 bases between them. Germline CDR1 reads KGHSH; CDR2 reads LQKENI. DNA of the CDR3: TGTGCCAGCTCAGGAGACAGCTTGAACACTGAAGCTTTCTTT. It yields the protein CASSGDSLNTEAFF.

The chain uses TRBV6-1 and TRBJ1-5; D gene uncertain. Trimming stripped 2 bases from V and 5 bases from J, with 7 bases between. CDR1 is MNHNS, CDR2 SASEGT, per germline. The CDR3 sequence is 13 residues long. In DNA, the CDR3 is TGTGCCAGCAGTGAAAACGAGGATCAGCCCCAGCATTTT. Translated, it gives CASSENEDQPQHF.

This rearrangement joins TRBV19 to TRBJ1-2; a possible D gene is TRBD1 (5 bases). Germline V lookup: CDR1 LNHDA, CDR2 SQIVND (reference sequence). This CDR3 has 14 residues. Between the trimmed V and J ends, which lost 2 bases and 5 bases, there was a span of 12 bases. The CDR3 loop reads CASSIQGREYGYTF. Written as DNA, the CDR3 is TGTGCCAGTAGTATACAGGGTAGGGAATATGGCTACACCTTC.

The chain carries TRBV5-4 and TRBJ2-3; 10 bases fit TRBD2. Germline V gene lookup returns CDR1 SGHNT and CDR2 YYREEE (reference sequence). With V trimmed by 0 bases and J by 4 bases, 2 bases remained unmatched. The CDR3 totals 15 residues. The CDR3 nucleotides are TGTGCCAGCAGCTTGGCTAGCGGGGGCCCAGATACGCAGTATTTT. This gives the protein CASSLASGGPDTQYF.

This rearrangement joins TRBV6-4 to TRBJ2-2; no definite D call. Germline V lookup: CDR1 MRHNA, CDR2 SNTAGT. CDR3 size: 12 residues. Trimming took off 4 bases at V and 4 bases at J, with 4 bases between the two ends. CDR3 protein: CASSGATGELFF. DNA for the CDR3: TGTGCCAGCAGTGGGGCCACCGGGGAGCTGTTTTTT.

This clone was seen more than once but under ten times. The rearrangement joins TRBV30 to TRBJ2-7; D ambiguous. The germline V gene has CDR1 GTSNPN and CDR2 SVGIG (reference sequence). With 0 bases removed from V and 4 bases from J, the gap between germline ends came to 7 bases. This CDR3 is built from 12 residues. This CDR3 reads CAWSVLNYEQYF. For the CDR3, the DNA is TGTGCCTGGAGTGTACTGAATTACGAGCAGTACTTC.

This CDR3 is CASSPSADISPYDYGQYF. The CDR3 DNA sequence: TGCGCCAGCAGCCCTTCTGCAGATATTAGCCCCTACGACTATGGGCAGTACTTC. The V call is TRBV5-1, the J call TRBJ2-7; TRBD2 might be the D (5 bases). V lost 4 bases, J lost 9 bases, and 32 bases lay in between. The CDR3 runs to 18 residues. Germline values: CDR1 SGHRS, CDR2 YFSETQ.

With respect to this clone: The junction and the germline gene differ at one end; a read error may be behind it. The CDR3 DNA sequence: TGTGCCAGCAGCCCTACAGGGGGCGATTCGCCCCTCCACTTT. It encodes CASSPTGGDSPLHF. This chain links TRBV7-3 with TRBJ1-6; TRBD1 matches at 9 bases. CDR3 length: 14 amino acids. The germline gives CDR1 SGHTA, CDR2 FQGTGA.

This sequence joins TRBV4-1 and TRBJ1-1; no firm D call. Trimming took off 2 bases at V and 7 bases at J, with 8 bases between the two ends. CDR3 length: 12 residues. CDR1 and CDR2 (germline): MGHRA, YSYEKL. DNA for the CDR3: TGCGCCAGCAGCCAAATACTTGGTGAAGCTTTCTTT. Its translation: CASSQILGEAFF.

The rearrangement uses TRBV28 and TRBJ2-5; 8 nucleotides match TRBD2. There are 13 residues in the CDR3. V lost 5 bases, J lost 5 bases, and 4 bases stayed unmatched. Per the germline V gene, CDR1 is MDHEN and CDR2 is SYDVKM. CDR3 sequence reads: CASSVPGGETQYF. CDR3 coding DNA: TGTGCCAGCAGTGTCCCGGGGGGGGAGACCCAGTACTTC.

This rearrangement joins TRBV6-5 to TRBJ2-2, with 10 bases that match TRBD2. This CDR3 has 16 amino acids. Germline CDR1 reads MNHEY; CDR2 reads SVGAGI. After removal of 2 bases from V and 5 bases from J, the junction contained 5 bases not matched to a gene. The CDR3: CASSYVSGGPTGELFF. DNA for the CDR3: TGTGCCAGCAGTTACGTTAGCGGGGGGCCGACCGGGGAGCTGTTTTTT.